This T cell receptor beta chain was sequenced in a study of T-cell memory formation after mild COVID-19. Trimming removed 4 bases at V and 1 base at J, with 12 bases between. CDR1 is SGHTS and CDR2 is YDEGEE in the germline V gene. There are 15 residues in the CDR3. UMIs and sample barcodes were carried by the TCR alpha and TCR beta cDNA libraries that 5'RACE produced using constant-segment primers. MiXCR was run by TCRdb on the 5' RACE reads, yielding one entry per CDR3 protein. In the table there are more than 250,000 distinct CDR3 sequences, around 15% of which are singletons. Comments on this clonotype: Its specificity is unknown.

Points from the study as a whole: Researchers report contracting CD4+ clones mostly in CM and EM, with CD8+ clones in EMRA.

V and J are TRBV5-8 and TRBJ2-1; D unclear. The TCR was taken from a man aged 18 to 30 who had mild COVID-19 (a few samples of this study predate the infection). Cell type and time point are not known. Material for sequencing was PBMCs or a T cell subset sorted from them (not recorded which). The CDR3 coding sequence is TGTGCCAGCAGCCCCCTCTTGGGGTCCTACAATGAGCAGTTCTTC. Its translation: CASSPLLGSYNEQFF. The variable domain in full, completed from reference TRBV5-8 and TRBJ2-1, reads EAGVTQSPTHLIKTRGQQATLRCSPISGHTSVYWYQQALGLGLQFLLWYDEGEERNRGNFPPRFSGRQFPNYSSELNVNALELEDSALYLCASSPLLGSYNEQFFGPGTRLTVL.